This TCR beta chain derives from a study of cytomegalovirus exposure and HLA in healthy donors. Findings and caveats of the study: Earlier analysis found most TCR beta V segments productive about 90% or about 30% of the time. TCR beta chain V- and J-gene trimming was linked, in a later analysis, to a missense variant in DCLRE1C. An Asian-associated ancestry cluster reportedly showed fewer N-insertions than the approximately 690-donor mean in a later analysis.

Concerning this clone: Its antigen is as yet unknown. Mismatch with germline at one junction end may stem from a read error.

60 Vbeta and 13 Jbeta primers were used in PCR. Assay: immunoSEQ multiplex PCR; the TCRdb copy retains only in-frame clones and omits some. The sample yields over 150,000 clones, around 83% seen once. Germline CDR1 SSHAT, CDR2 FNYEAQ (reference sequence). CDR3 length: 14 amino acids. The sequenced sample was PBMCs. J is TRBJ2-3 and V is TRBV7-7; D not resolved. The sequence derives from a girl aged 2 to 10 in good health and CMV-seropositive. The CDR3 DNA sequence: TGTGCTAGCAGCTTAGGTTCCTCCGCAGATACGCAGTATTTT. Its translation is CASSLGSSADTQYF.